The clone carrying this T cell receptor (beta chain) was picked up a small number of times. Its antigen is undetermined. The PCR was carried out with 60 Vbeta primers and 13 Jbeta primers. TCRdb's copy holds only in-frame clones and misses some; the assay was immunoSEQ multiplex PCR. The sample carries more than 80,000 clones, roughly 70% recorded once. Germline CDR1 reads MDHEN; CDR2 reads SYDVKM. The CDR3 extends over 18 amino acids. The V segment lost 4 bases and the J segment 2 bases; nucleotides outside the gene matches: 8. The data derive from a study of cytomegalovirus exposure and HLA in healthy donors. The study, taken as a whole, reports: Sequencing likely produced, as an artifact, a cluster of highly shared sequence variants. Sequencing depth roughly uniform across donors was assumed in presence/absence analyses.

This clonotype was sampled from a male donor in good health and CMV-seropositive. The rearrangement uses TRBV28 and TRBJ2-6; 10 bases agree with TRBD1. The sample comprised PBMCs. The chain's CDR3 is CASSSRRQGAAGANVLTF. The CDR3 DNA is TGTGCCAGCAGTTCCCGGAGACAGGGGGCTGCTGGGGCCAACGTCCTGACTTTC.